This paragraph reports one T cell receptor (beta chain). This specimen belongs to a study of blood T cells in healthy people across ages. Together with a sample-barcoded 5' primer, a J-beta primer mix was included in a second PCR lasting roughly 6 to 12 cycles. TCRdb reprocessed the 5' RACE reads with MiXCR, giving one entry per CDR3 protein. The sample consists of 750,000 to 950,000 distinct CDR3 sequences, 40% to 65% of them appearing once. The V gene lost 5 bases and the J gene lost 0 bases, with 11 bases spanning the gap. There are 14 residues in the CDR3. Germline CDR1 is DFQATT and CDR2 is SNEGSKA (reference sequence).

The clonotype comes from a man aged 80 or over in good health. The rearrangement links TRBV20-1 to TRBJ2-1; unclear D gene. Sequenced sample: blood. Here the CDR3 reads CSAEPPSSYNEQFF. CDR3 nucleotides: TGCAGTGCTGAACCCCCGAGCTCCTACAATGAGCAGTTCTTC.